Shown below are 21 T cell receptor beta chains from a single sample sequenced in a study of shared clonotypes between healthy human individuals. Sequencing used immunoSEQ multiplex PCR; TCRdb keeps in-frame clones, though not all of them. The table has around 240,000 clones, about 65% seen once; the top ten hold 11%. The sample taken for sequencing was memory CD4+ T cells sorted from blood. Regarding subset: CD45RA-negative fraction. These TCRs come from a man aged 25 to 40 in good health.

The chain carries TRBV5-6 and TRBJ1-1; D gene uncertain. CDR1 is SGHDT, CDR2 YYEEEE, per germline. The CDR3 covers 17 residues. V was cut by 0 bases and J by 0 bases, with 15 bases left in between. In nucleotides, the CDR3 is TGTGCCAGCAGCTTGGATACGGGTCGCAGCATGAACACTGAAGCTTTCTTT. Translating it yields CASSLDTGRSMNTEAFF.

At least ten counts were recorded for this clone. CDR3 amino acids: CASSKGGLAGERSYEQYF. The CDR3 region has the DNA TGTGCCAGCAGCAAAGGGGGACTAGCGGGCGAACGCTCCTACGAGCAGTACTTC. The chain carries TRBV21-1 and TRBJ2-7; the tabulated D call, TRBD2, remains unverified against the DNA. TRBV21-1 is described as a pseudogene. This CDR3 is built from 18 residues.

This clone was seen repeatedly, ten times or more. The chain links TRBV7-6 to TRBJ2-3; D is unresolved. This CDR3 spans 16 amino acids. Per the germline V gene, CDR1 is SGHVS and CDR2 is FNYEAQ. V was trimmed by 4 bases and J by 0 bases, leaving 14 bases between them. CDR3 residues: CASSSRFGGSTDTQYF. The CDR3 coding sequence is TGTGCCAGCAGCTCCCGTTTCGGCGGTAGCACAGATACGCAGTATTTT.

The chain is built from TRBV7-2 and TRBJ1-5, with D unclear. With 5 bases removed from V and 6 bases from J, the gap between germline ends came to 11 bases. This CDR3 region has 13 residues. Germline V lookup: CDR1 SGHTA, CDR2 FQGNSA. CDR3 amino acids: CASSLSSSQPQHF. The CDR3 DNA reads as TGTGCCAGCAGCCTCTCATCTAGTCAGCCCCAGCATTTT.

CDR3 loop: CASSQGDREGNQPQHF. The CDR3 coding sequence is TGTGCCAGCAGCCAAGGGGACAGGGAAGGCAATCAGCCCCAGCATTTT. V gene TRBV4-2 combines with J gene TRBJ1-5, with TRBD1 identical over 9 bases. The V gene's germline CDR1 is LGHNA and CDR2 YNFKEQ. V shed 1 base and J 2 bases; nucleotides not matched to a gene: 3. The CDR3 extends over 16 amino acids.

Details on this clone: This CDR3 is also generated by other DNA sequences in the sample. V is TRBV19 and J is TRBJ1-5; the D is unclear. Trimming left V 3 bases short and J 1 base short, with 4 bases between. Germline V gene sequence: CDR1 LNHDA, CDR2 SQIVND (reference sequence). The length of the CDR3 is 13 residues. CDR3 coding DNA: TGTGCCAGTAGTATTAGCAGCAATCAGCCCCAGCATTTT. Translation: CASSISSNQPQHF.

The chain links TRBV2 to TRBJ1-3; 7 bases are a match to TRBD1. This CDR3 has 12 amino acids. V lost 5 bases to trimming and J lost 10 bases; unmatched junction nucleotides: 5. Germline V gene data show CDR1 as SNHLY and CDR2 as FYNNEI. This CDR3 is CASSRSGGTIYF. The CDR3 nucleotides read TGTGCCAGCAGTCGCTCAGGGGGTACCATATATTTT.

This clone appeared once. The J gene is TRBJ2-3, the V gene TRBV6-5; tentatively, D is TRBD1 or TRBD2 (5 bases each). The CDR3 totals 15 residues. V dropped 0 bases and J dropped 4 bases, with 11 bases sitting between them. Germline V lookup: CDR1 MNHEY, CDR2 SVGAGI. The DNA of the CDR3 is TGTGCCAGCAGTTACTCGACCCGAGGGGCAGATACGCAGTATTTT. Protein sequence: CASSYSTRGADTQYF.

The rearrangement joins TRBV19 to TRBJ2-1, with 15 bases matching TRBD2. The germline V gene has CDR1 LNHDA and CDR2 SQIVND (reference sequence). Trimming cost V 6 bases and J 4 bases; bases outside gene matches: 13. The CDR3 has 19 residues. The CDR3 DNA follows: TGTGCCAGTAGCCGTCGGGGACTAGCGGGGGGAAGAGGTTACAATGAGCAGTTCTTC. This sequence encodes CASSRRGLAGGRGYNEQFF.

The chain combines TRBV6-5 with TRBJ1-5; 8 bases line up with TRBD1. Germline CDR1 reads MNHEY; CDR2 reads SVGAGI. The CDR3 runs to 14 residues. J lost 3 bases, V lost 6 bases, and 4 bases had no gene match. The CDR3 region is CASRGTGDNQPQHF. Here the CDR3 DNA reads TGTGCCAGCAGAGGGACAGGAGACAATCAGCCCCAGCATTTT.

This clone was seen more than once but under ten times. V and J are TRBV10-1 and TRBJ1-5; 7 bases map to TRBD1. The CDR3 is 12 amino acids. The V gene's germline CDR1 is WNHNN and CDR2 SYGVQD (reference sequence). V dropped 6 bases and J dropped 7; count of bases not matched to a gene: 3. In nucleotides, the CDR3 is TGCGCCAGCAGCACAGGGGCCCAGCCCCAGCATTTT. Translated: CASSTGAQPQHF.

Remarks on this clone: The junction departs from the called germline gene at one end, perhaps through a read error. V is TRBV6-1 and J is TRBJ2-7; TRBD2 matches 8 bases. Germline-derived CDR1 and CDR2 are MNHNS and SASEGT. This CDR3 spans 15 amino acids. Written as DNA, the CDR3 is TGTGCCAGCAGGGAAGGAGGAGCGGGAGTGTACGAGCAGTACTTC. It yields the protein CASREGGAGVYEQYF.

This clone was detected ten times or more. V and J are TRBV9 and TRBJ1-3; D may be TRBD1 (5 bases). The CDR3 loop spans 15 amino acids. Germline values: CDR1 SGDLS, CDR2 YYNGEE. The germline V and J ends were trimmed by 4 bases and 4 bases, with 15 bases remaining between them. CDR3 region: CASSQGTLGGNTIYF. The DNA for the CDR3 is TGTGCCAGCAGCCAAGGGACCTTGGGGGGAAACACCATATATTTT.

This chain uses TRBV11-2 with TRBJ2-1; D is unclear. With 5 bases removed from V and 11 bases from J, the gap between germline ends came to 13 bases. Per germline, CDR1 SGHAT and CDR2 FQNNGV. The length of the CDR3 is 12 residues. CDR3 sequence: CASSPGYNKQFF. CDR3 DNA sequence: TGTGCCAGCAGCCCCGGATATAACAAGCAGTTCTTC.

The CDR3 here is CASRREGPYNEQFF. DNA for the CDR3: TGTGCCAGCAGGCGGGAGGGCCCCTACAATGAGCAGTTCTTC. The chain uses TRBV27 and TRBJ2-1, with 9 positions matching TRBD2. The ends lost 6 bases at V and 2 bases at J; junction bases unmatched: 2. The CDR3 has 14 amino acids. Germline lookup yields CDR1 MNHEY and CDR2 SMNVEV (reference sequence).

The chain recombines TRBV10-3 with TRBJ2-2; 8 bases are a match to TRBD1. The CDR3 loop spans 15 amino acids. CDR1 and CDR2 (germline): ENHRY, SYGVKD. V lost 9 bases and J lost 0; bases outside the gene matches: 6. In DNA form, the CDR3 reads TGTGCCATTCAGGACAGGGTACCGAACACCGGGGAGCTGTTTTTT. This translates into CAIQDRVPNTGELFF.

Notes on this clone: The missing conserved phenylalanine or tryptophan at the end of this CDR3 makes a read error likely. The DNA is left out, because the CDR3 cannot be placed on it with certainty; the CDR3 is given as TCRdb lists it. The rearrangement joins TRBV6-4 to TRBJ2-7. The CDR3 length is 9 residues, termini included. Per the germline V gene, CDR1 is MRHNA and CDR2 is SNTAGT. CDR3: CATAGTPLL.

This rearrangement joins TRBV2 to TRBJ2-5, with a weak D call TRBD2 (5 bases). CDR3 length: 12 amino acids. V was cut by 5 bases and J by 5 bases, with 9 bases left in between. CDR1 is SNHLY and CDR2 is FYNNEI in the germline V gene. The CDR3 coding sequence is TGTGCCAGCAGTATCGGCGGGGAGACCCAGTACTTC. Its protein is CASSIGGETQYF.

The genes are TRBV29-1 and TRBJ1-2, with 12 bases lining up with TRBD1. The ends lost 3 bases at V and 6 bases at J; junction bases unmatched: 14. Germline loops: CDR1 SQVTM, CDR2 ANQGSEA. This CDR3 has 17 amino acids. The CDR3 protein is CSVDGRPGQGARDGYTF. Here the CDR3 DNA reads TGCAGCGTTGATGGAAGACCGGGACAGGGGGCGCGGGATGGCTACACCTTC.

The chain uses TRBV5-1 and TRBJ2-7; D perhaps matches TRBD2 (6 bases). The CDR3 loop spans 17 amino acids. Trimming took 0 bases from V and 3 from J, leaving 19 bases between them. Germline V lookup: CDR1 SGHRS, CDR2 YFSETQ. The CDR3 DNA reads as TGCGCCAGCAGCTTGGGCTTGGGCGGGACTCTAATCTACGAGCAGTACTTC. It specifies CASSLGLGGTLIYEQYF.

The J gene is TRBJ2-3, the V gene TRBV27; 7 positions agree with TRBD1. Germline values: CDR1 MNHEY, CDR2 SMNVEV (reference sequence). V gave up 6 bases and J gave up 3 bases; unmatched junction bases: 12. The CDR3 spans 16 residues. CDR3 sequence: CASRTGTALRTDTQYF. The CDR3 DNA reads TGTGCCAGCAGGACCGGGACAGCCCTAAGGACAGATACGCAGTATTTT.